The 28 T cell receptor beta chains in this list originate from one sample, sequenced in a study of cytomegalovirus exposure and HLA in healthy donors. Data came from immunoSEQ multiplex PCR; TCRdb stores just in-frame clones and leaves some out. The sample includes hundreds of thousands of clones, over 75% of them seen just once. Sample: PBMCs. The receptors shown here come from a woman under 30 in good health and CMV-seronegative.

The rearrangement links TRBV28 to TRBJ2-5; 9 nucleotides line up with TRBD1. The CDR3 covers 14 residues. Germline CDR1 and CDR2: MDHEN and SYDVKM. After removal of 7 bases from V and 2 bases from J, the junction contained 5 bases not matched to a gene. In nucleotides, the CDR3 is TGTGCCAGCAACAGACAGGGGGTACAAGAGACCCAGTACTTC. The encoded protein is CASNRQGVQETQYF. Drawing the rest from reference TRBV28 and TRBJ2-5, the complete variable domain is DVKVTQSSRYLVKRTGEKVFLECVQDMDHENMFWYRQDPGLGLRLIYFSYDVKMKEKGDIPEGYSVSREKKERFSLILESASTNQTSMYLCASNRQGVQETQYFGPGTRLLVL.

This clone was recorded only once. The J gene is TRBJ2-1, the V gene TRBV6-1; D is possibly TRBD1 (6 bases). There are 15 residues in the CDR3. V lost 0 bases to trimming and J lost 9 bases, with 15 bases between them. In germline, CDR1 is MNHNS, CDR2 SASEGT. The CDR3 nucleotides read TGTGCCAGCAGTGAAGCGCTTCTCCTAGGGGGTGAGCAGTTCTTC. Translating it yields CASSEALLLGGEQFF.

The chain recombines TRBV7-8 with TRBJ2-7, with a weak D call TRBD1 (5 bases). V shed 1 base and J shed 7 bases, with 17 bases lying between them. The germline gives CDR1 SGHVS, CDR2 FQNEAQ. The CDR3 runs to 15 residues. CDR3 sequence: CASSLGPGQGYEQYF. In DNA, the CDR3 is TGTGCCAGCAGCTTAGGTCCCGGGCAGGGTTATGAGCAGTACTTC.

Only a few counts were recorded for this clone. The sample has other DNA sequences that encode this CDR3 too. V is TRBV28 and J is TRBJ1-2; a weak D match, TRBD1 (6 bases). CDR1 is MDHEN, CDR2 SYDVKM, per germline. The germline V and J ends were trimmed by 5 bases and 2 bases, with 9 bases remaining between them. The CDR3 runs to 13 residues. The CDR3: CASSLQGNYGYTF. CDR3 nucleotide sequence: TGTGCCAGCAGTCTTCAGGGGAACTATGGCTACACCTTC.

A few counts support this clone. This sequence joins TRBV10-2 and TRBJ1-1; D is possibly TRBD1 (6 bases). Trimming cost V 6 bases and J 1 base, with 15 bases left between them. Germline CDR1 is WSHSY and CDR2 is SAAADI. This CDR3 spans 15 amino acids. The CDR3 region is CASRDWGLGNTEAFF. The CDR3 DNA is TGCGCCAGCAGGGATTGGGGGCTTGGGAACACTGAAGCTTTCTTT.

The chain uses TRBV14 and TRBJ1-2; a possible D gene is TRBD1 (5 bases). The V end was cut by 4 bases, the J end by 8 bases, with 17 bases between. This CDR3 spans 14 amino acids. Germline V gene lookup returns CDR1 SGHDN and CDR2 FVKESK. As DNA, the CDR3 is TGTGCCAGCAGCCGGGGATGGGGCTCTGGAGGCTACACCTTC. Translated, it gives CASSRGWGSGGYTF.

The J gene is TRBJ1-4, the V gene TRBV18; tentative D call: TRBD1 (6 bases). Deletions cut 3 bases from V and 8 bases from J, with 13 bases between. Germline V gene sequence: CDR1 KGHSH, CDR2 LQKENI. CDR3 length equals 14 residues. CDR3 loop: CASSPLQGGEKLFF. For the CDR3, the DNA is TGTGCCAGCTCACCTTTACAGGGAGGGGAAAAACTGTTTTTT.

The chain employs TRBV6-1 and TRBJ2-7; no clear D. The CDR3 has 14 residues. V lost 5 bases to trimming and J lost 3 bases, with 14 bases between them. Germline CDR1 and CDR2: MNHNS and SASEGT. The CDR3 DNA reads TGTGCCAGCAGTCGTTCCGAACTCCGCTACGAGCAGTACTTC. Protein sequence: CASSRSELRYEQYF.

This clone has a single count. The rearrangement uses TRBV9 and TRBJ1-1, with D perhaps matching TRBD1 (5 bases). The CDR3 sequence is 15 residues long. CDR1 SGDLS and CDR2 YYNGEE come from the germline V gene. V shed 3 bases and J shed 1 base, with 13 bases lying between them. The CDR3 loop reads CASSALVGGNTEAFF. The CDR3 DNA reads TGTGCCAGCAGCGCATTGGTCGGGGGGAACACTGAAGCTTTCTTT.

V usage is TRBV27 and J usage is TRBJ2-4; 13 bases fit TRBD2. Per germline, CDR1 MNHEY and CDR2 SMNVEV (reference sequence). The CDR3 has 16 amino acids. V was clipped by 6 bases and J by 0 bases; unmatched bases: 2. CDR3 protein: CASRLAGGVAKNIQYF. The CDR3 nucleotides are TGTGCCAGCAGACTAGCGGGAGGGGTAGCCAAAAACATTCAGTACTTC.

The chain combines TRBV5-4 with TRBJ2-1; 14 positions agree with TRBD2. CDR3 length: 15 amino acids. The germline gives CDR1 SGHNT, CDR2 YYREEE (reference sequence). The V segment lost 5 bases and the J segment 7 bases; nucleotides outside the gene matches: 5. The CDR3 sequence: CASRSGTSGSNEQFF. Here the CDR3 DNA reads TGTGCCAGCAGGTCCGGGACTAGCGGGAGTAATGAGCAGTTCTTC.

The rearrangement uses TRBV2 and TRBJ1-1; no reliable D call. This CDR3 has 17 residues. In germline, CDR1 is SNHLY, CDR2 FYNNEI. V lost 3 bases and J lost 0, with 17 bases in between. CDR3 sequence (DNA): TGTGCCAGCAGTGAGGTTGGGCAGCACATCATGAACACTGAAGCTTTCTTT. Residues: CASSEVGQHIMNTEAFF.

This chain connects TRBV4-2 to TRBJ2-1; no definite D call. The V end lost 1 base, the J end lost 6 bases, and 19 bases lay between the germline ends. The CDR3 covers 17 residues. Germline CDR1 is LGHNA and CDR2 is YNFKEQ. This CDR3 reads CASSQAESWPPSNEQFF. CDR3 in DNA: TGTGCCAGCAGCCAAGCGGAGTCTTGGCCCCCAAGCAATGAGCAGTTCTTC.

The genes are TRBV14 and TRBJ1-1; D is ambiguous. Trimming removed 4 bases from V and 0 bases from J, with 3 bases in between. Germline lookup yields CDR1 SGHDN and CDR2 FVKESK. There are 12 residues in the CDR3. CDR3 amino acids: CASSRMNTEAFF. Here the CDR3 DNA reads TGTGCCAGCAGCCGTATGAACACTGAAGCTTTCTTT. Complete variable domain (other parts from reference TRBV14 and TRBJ1-1): EAGVTQFPSHSVIEKGQTVTLRCDPISGHDNLYWYRRVMGKEIKFLLHFVKESKQDESGMPNNRFLAERTGGTYSTLKVQPAELEDSGVYFCASSRMNTEAFFGQGTRLTVV.

V is TRBV6-5 and J is TRBJ2-7; tentative D call: TRBD2 (5 bases). The CDR3 has 13 residues. V was shortened by 5 bases and J by 7 bases, with 15 bases between the two germline ends. The germline V gene encodes CDR1 MNHEY and CDR2 SVGAGI. The CDR3 region has the DNA TGTGCCAGCAGTCCGGGAAGTACGAGGGAGCAGTACTTC. Translated, it gives CASSPGSTREQYF.

The genes are TRBV28 and TRBJ2-1, with TRBD1 identical over 11 bases. The CDR3 length is 15 residues. CDR1 is MDHEN, CDR2 SYDVKM, per germline. J was trimmed by 4 bases and V by 7 bases; bases with no gene match: 6. The CDR3 sequence: CASTEGTGGYNEQFF. In DNA, the CDR3 is TGTGCCAGCACTGAAGGGACAGGGGGTTACAATGAGCAGTTCTTC.

V gene TRBV28 combines with J gene TRBJ1-1; TRBD1 aligns across 7 bases. The germline V gene encodes CDR1 MDHEN and CDR2 SYDVKM. The CDR3 runs to 15 residues. V trimming: 2 bases; J trimming: 5 bases; junction bases outside the gene matches: 8. CDR3 protein: CASSLVLGGRTEAFF. In DNA, the CDR3 is TGTGCCAGCAGTTTAGTTTTAGGGGGCCGGACTGAAGCTTTCTTT.

The chain employs TRBV6-5 and TRBJ2-3, with D possibly matching TRBD2 (7 bases). The germline V and J ends were trimmed by 6 bases and 4 bases, with 14 bases remaining between them. Germline CDR1 reads MNHEY; CDR2 reads SVGAGI. The CDR3 totals 14 residues. CDR3 bases: TGTGCCAGCAGGTCGGGGGGCGCAGCAGATACGCAGTATTTT. Encoded protein: CASRSGGAADTQYF.

Of note for this clone: Other DNA sequences in this specimen translate into the identical CDR3. The chain is built from TRBV4-1 and TRBJ2-7; weak D call: TRBD1 (6 bases). This CDR3 has 15 residues. Trimming removed 4 bases from V and 3 bases from J, with 16 bases in between. In germline, CDR1 is MGHRA, CDR2 YSYEKL. In nucleotides, the CDR3 is TGCGCCAGCAGCCCGGCCGGGACAAGAGGCTACGAGCAGTACTTC. This translates into CASSPAGTRGYEQYF.

This chain joins TRBV19 and TRBJ1-3; TRBD1 aligns across 8 bases. The V gene end was trimmed by 6 bases and the J gene end by 0 bases; junction bases not matched to a gene: 7. Germline CDR1 reads LNHDA; CDR2 reads SQIVND (reference sequence). CDR3 length equals 16 residues. The CDR3 bases are TGTGCCAGTAGACCGTTTACAGGGGGCTCTGGAAACACCATATATTTT. Residues: CASRPFTGGSGNTIYF.

The V call is TRBV25-1, the J call TRBJ2-3; 12 bases line up with TRBD1. The V and J ends lost 8 bases and 6 bases, in that order; junction bases with no gene match: 9. Germline V gene data show CDR1 as MGHDK and CDR2 as SYGVNS. This CDR3 region has 15 residues. Here the CDR3 DNA reads TGTGCCAGCGATCCGGGACAGGGGGCAAGGGATACGCAGTATTTT. The encoded protein is CASDPGQGARDTQYF.

The V and J genes are TRBV28 and TRBJ2-1; no reliable D call. Germline-derived CDR1 and CDR2 are MDHEN and SYDVKM. This CDR3 has 12 residues. V was shortened by 3 bases and J by 5 bases, with 5 bases between the two germline ends. As DNA, the CDR3 is TGTGCCAGCAGTTTTTTAGACAATGAGCAGTTCTTC. It encodes CASSFLDNEQFF.

CDR3 nucleotide sequence: TGTGCCTCCCAGCGGGAAAGGAGCTCCTACGAGCAGTACTTC. Translated, it gives CASQRERSSYEQYF. The chain recombines TRBV28 with TRBJ2-7, with 7 bases fitting TRBD2. The length of the CDR3 is 14 residues. Trimming removed 11 bases from V and 0 bases from J; junction bases left unmatched: 10. Germline lookup yields CDR1 MDHEN and CDR2 SYDVKM.

This clone was detected only a few times. The V gene is TRBV10-3, the J gene TRBJ2-7, with D possibly TRBD2 on 6 matching bases. The CDR3 length is 14 residues. Germline V lookup: CDR1 ENHRY, CDR2 SYGVKD. V gave up 6 bases and J gave up 2 bases, with 14 bases separating them. This CDR3 is CAISRDLPTYEQYF. DNA for the CDR3: TGTGCCATCAGCCGGGACTTGCCAACCTACGAGCAGTACTTC.

This clone was seen only a few times. CDR3 region: CASSIGPESYEQYF. CDR3 nucleotides: TGTGCCAGTAGTATTGGCCCAGAATCTTACGAGCAGTACTTC. This rearrangement joins TRBV19 to TRBJ2-7, with D uncertain. V lost 3 bases to trimming and J lost 4 bases, with 13 bases between them. CDR1 is LNHDA, CDR2 SQIVND, per germline (reference sequence). This CDR3 spans 14 amino acids. Combining the CDR3 with reference TRBV19 and TRBJ2-7 gives the whole variable domain DGGITQSPKYLFRKEGQNVTLSCEQNLNHDAMYWYRQDPGQGLRLIYYSQIVNDFQKGDIAEGYSVSREKKESFPLTVTSAQKNPTAFYLCASSIGPESYEQYFGPGTRLTVT.

V and J are TRBV5-1 and TRBJ2-2, with 9 bases that match TRBD1. CDR3 length: 16 residues. The germline V gene encodes CDR1 SGHRS and CDR2 YFSETQ. The junction had 5 bases not matched to a gene; V was cut back by 0 bases and J by 5 bases. CDR3 DNA: TGCGCCAGCAGCTTGGAAACAGGGGGCGGTACCGGGGAGCTGTTTTTT. Protein product: CASSLETGGGTGELFF.

The rearrangement joins TRBV27 to TRBJ1-2, with D possibly matching TRBD1 (6 bases). Germline V lookup: CDR1 MNHEY, CDR2 SMNVEV (reference sequence). V was pared by 5 bases and J by 3 bases, with 22 bases between. The CDR3 loop spans 17 amino acids. The DNA for the CDR3 is TGTGCCAGCAGTCCAAGTGGGGGCGGGGGTCGTCACTATGGCTACACCTTC. This encodes CASSPSGGGGRHYGYTF.

This clone was seen once. This sequence joins TRBV15 and TRBJ1-2; 9 nucleotides line up with TRBD1. Germline V CDR1 and CDR2: LNHNV, YYDKDF (reference sequence). Trimming removed 6 bases from V and 1 base from J; junction bases left unmatched: 3. The CDR3 contains 14 residues. The CDR3 sequence: CATRDRGINYGYTF. The CDR3 bases are TGTGCCACCAGGGACAGGGGAATTAACTATGGCTACACCTTC. Variable domain in full (rest from reference TRBV15 and TRBJ1-2): DAMVIQNPRYQVTQFGKPVTLSCSQTLNHNVMYWYQQKSSQAPKLLFHYYDKDFNNEADTPDNFQSRRPNTSFCFLDIRSPGLGDTAMYLCATRDRGINYGYTFGSGTRLTVV.